The 22 T cell receptor beta chains given below trace back to one sample, sequenced in a study of T cell responses to AZD1222 COVID-19 vaccine. The data were produced by immunoSEQ multiplex PCR, yet TCRdb's version contains in-frame clones alone and is incomplete. The table includes more than 150,000 clones, about 91% detected once. The material was peripheral blood, obtained on day 0 of AZD1222 vaccination. These receptor sequences come from an adult in good health.

V and J are TRBV7-3 and TRBJ1-5; D not certain. The CDR3 spans 16 residues. V was pared by 5 bases and J by 3 bases, with 17 bases between. CDR1 SGHTA and CDR2 FQGTGA come from the germline V gene. CDR3 in amino acids: CASSLKIGSHNQPQHF. The CDR3 DNA sequence: TGTGCCAGCAGCCTAAAAATAGGCAGCCACAATCAGCCCCAGCATTTT.

The genes are TRBV5-4 and TRBJ2-1; D unresolved. With 3 bases removed from V and 9 bases from J, the gap between germline ends came to 13 bases. CDR3 size: 13 residues. Per the germline V gene, CDR1 is SGHNT and CDR2 is YYREEE (reference sequence). The CDR3 DNA is TGTGCCAGCAGCTCGTCTGAGCTCAGTGAGCAGTTCTTC. Residues: CASSSSELSEQFF. The full variable domain, rest sourced from reference TRBV5-4 and TRBJ2-1, is ETGVTQSPTHLIKTRGQQVTLRCSSQSGHNTVSWYQQALGQGPQFIFQYYREEENGRGNFPPRFSGLQFPNYSSELNVNALELDDSALYLCASSSSELSEQFFGPGTRLTVL.

As for this clone: This sample also contains other DNA sequences that code for the same CDR3. The chain uses TRBV19 and TRBJ2-7; TRBD1 matches 9 bases. Germline-derived CDR1 and CDR2 are LNHDA and SQIVND (reference sequence). CDR3 size: 14 residues. V dropped 3 bases and J dropped 3; count of bases not matched to a gene: 3. The CDR3 bases are TGTGCCAGTAGTATCCGGGACAGGGACTACGAGCAGTACTTC. Translation: CASSIRDRDYEQYF.

The gene calls are TRBV11-3 and TRBJ2-1; 9 nucleotides line up with TRBD2. This CDR3 region has 17 residues. V was clipped by 1 base and J by 1 base; unmatched bases: 5. The germline V gene encodes CDR1 SGHNT and CDR2 YENEEA. The chain's CDR3 is CASSLVWSGGSYNEQFF. The CDR3 DNA reads TGTGCCAGCAGCTTAGTATGGAGCGGGGGGTCCTACAATGAGCAGTTCTTC.

The J gene is TRBJ2-2, the V gene TRBV19; possible D gene TRBD2, 6 bases. The CDR3 runs 16 residues. CDR1 and CDR2 (germline): LNHDA, SQIVND (reference sequence). V was cut by 1 base and J by 5 bases, with 14 bases left in between. CDR3 nucleotide sequence: TGTGCCAGTAGTATAGTTGTGGGGGGTCAGACCGGGGAGCTGTTTTTT. This codes for CASSIVVGGQTGELFF.

This chain connects TRBV28 to TRBJ2-7; 7 bases are a match to TRBD1. Trimming at V came to 7 bases and at J to 6 bases, leaving 12 bases not matched to a gene. The CDR3 consists of 14 residues. Germline V gene sequence: CDR1 MDHEN, CDR2 SYDVKM. The CDR3 DNA sequence: TGTGCCAGCAAGACAACAGGGGCTGGAGGCGAGCAGTACTTC. This codes for CASKTTGAGGEQYF.

The chain recombines TRBV11-1 with TRBJ1-4; D possibly corresponds to TRBD1 (5 bases). V dropped 5 bases and J dropped 6 bases, with 19 bases sitting between them. The CDR3 runs to 16 residues. Germline V CDR1 and CDR2: SGHAT, FQDESV (reference sequence). CDR3 sequence: CASSEGVAQADEKLFF. The CDR3 DNA reads as TGTGCCAGCAGCGAAGGGGTTGCGCAGGCGGATGAAAAACTGTTTTTT.

This sequence joins TRBV6-2 or TRBV6-3 and TRBJ1-1; D gene ambiguous. Trimming removed 4 bases from V and 3 bases from J, with 6 bases in between. Germline V CDR1 and CDR2: MNHEY, SVGEGT. The CDR3 runs to 12 residues. This CDR3 is CASSLQDTEAFF. The DNA of the CDR3 is TGTGCCAGCAGTTTACAAGACACTGAAGCTTTCTTT.

This chain uses TRBV7-2 with TRBJ2-2, with a weak D call TRBD2 (5 bases). There are 15 residues in the CDR3. Deletions cut 2 bases from V and 1 base from J, with 8 bases between. Germline V gene lookup returns CDR1 SGHTA and CDR2 FQGNSA. The CDR3 region is CASSLRGGNTGELFF. The CDR3 nucleotides read TGTGCCAGCAGCTTACGTGGAGGGAACACCGGGGAGCTGTTTTTT.

The chain recombines TRBV28 with TRBJ2-2; 8 bases align to TRBD1. The CDR3 spans 14 residues. Germline CDR1 and CDR2: MDHEN and SYDVKM. J gave up 7 bases and V 6 bases, and 7 bases lay outside the gene matches. CDR3 sequence: CASSRDRSGGELFF. Written as DNA, the CDR3 is TGTGCCAGCAGCCGGGACAGGTCAGGCGGGGAGCTGTTTTTT.

This rearrangement joins TRBV6-1 to TRBJ1-4, with TRBD1 matching over 11 bases. V dropped 2 bases and J dropped 7; count of bases not matched to a gene: 6. CDR3 length: 16 amino acids. In germline, CDR1 is MNHNS, CDR2 SASEGT. The CDR3 nucleotides read TGTGCCAGCAGTGAAAAGGCCGGGACAGGGGGTGAAAAACTGTTTTTT. This codes for CASSEKAGTGGEKLFF.

The chain uses TRBV11-2 and TRBJ2-7; TRBD1 aligns across 7 bases. Germline-derived CDR1 and CDR2 are SGHAT and FQNNGV. Unmatched junction bases numbered 10, after V lost 5 bases and J lost 3 bases. The CDR3 has 15 amino acids. CDR3 DNA: TGTGCCAGCAGCAATTGGTGGCAGGGGGACTACGAGCAGTACTTC. Amino acid sequence: CASSNWWQGDYEQYF.

The gene calls are TRBV11-2 and TRBJ1-1; the match to TRBD1 covers 10 bases. The CDR3 spans 14 residues. The germline gives CDR1 SGHAT, CDR2 FQNNGV. J gave up 7 bases and V 1 base, and 3 bases lay outside the gene matches. CDR3 DNA: TGTGCCAGCAGCTTAGGACAGGGGGCAAATGAAGCTTTCTTT. Its protein product is CASSLGQGANEAFF.

This rearrangement joins TRBV28 to TRBJ1-2, with 7 bases matching TRBD1. Germline CDR1 MDHEN, CDR2 SYDVKM. The CDR3 length is 15 residues. J gave up 2 bases and V 6 bases, and 9 bases lay outside the gene matches. The CDR3 sequence: CASSEASRGNYGYTF. DNA of the CDR3: TGTGCCAGCAGCGAAGCGAGCAGGGGGAACTATGGCTACACCTTC.

The chain is built from TRBV9 and TRBJ2-1; 10 nucleotides align to TRBD2. J lost 6 bases, V lost 2 bases, and 8 bases had no gene match. Germline CDR1 is SGDLS and CDR2 is YYNGEE. The CDR3 has 16 residues. CDR3 DNA sequence: TGTGCCAGCAGCGTGGATGTGACTAGCGGGCTCAATGAGCAGTTCTTC. Translating gives CASSVDVTSGLNEQFF.

The chain is built from TRBV2 and TRBJ1-5, with no clear D. V was pared by 5 bases and J by 0 bases, with 11 bases between. The CDR3 covers 15 residues. CDR1 is SNHLY, CDR2 FYNNEI, per germline. DNA for the CDR3: TGTGCCAGCAGTCCCCCAGGAGGTAGCAATCAGCCCCAGCATTTT. This translates into CASSPPGGSNQPQHF.

The genes are TRBV7-8 and TRBJ1-3; D gene ambiguous. The V end was cut by 4 bases, the J end by 4 bases, with 5 bases between. The CDR3 has 12 residues. Germline V gene sequence: CDR1 SGHVS, CDR2 FQNEAQ. Written as DNA, the CDR3 is TGTGCCAGCAGCTCGACAGGAAACACCATATATTTT. Protein: CASSSTGNTIYF.

There are a few counts of this clone. This sequence joins TRBV2 and TRBJ1-2, with a tentative D call TRBD1 (5 bases). Germline-derived CDR1 and CDR2 are SNHLY and FYNNEI. V gave up 3 bases and J gave up 4 bases, with 6 bases separating them. The CDR3 is made up of 12 amino acids. Written as DNA, the CDR3 is TGTGCCAGCAGTGAGACAGCCTATGGCTACACCTTC. As protein: CASSETAYGYTF. Full variable domain (rest looked up from reference TRBV2 and TRBJ1-2): EPEVTQTPSHQVTQMGQEVILRCVPISNHLYFYWYRQILGQKVEFLVSFYNNEISEKSEIFDDQFSVERPDGSNFTLKIRSTKLEDSAMYFCASSETAYGYTFGSGTRLTVV.

This clone was seen a single time. The chain links TRBV14 to TRBJ1-6; a weak D match, TRBD1 (5 bases). V gave up 3 bases and J gave up 10 bases, with 10 bases separating them. Germline V gene data show CDR1 as SGHDN and CDR2 as FVKESK. The CDR3 is made up of 13 amino acids. The CDR3 loop is CASSQGPHSPLHF. CDR3 DNA sequence: TGTGCCAGCAGCCAGGGACCTCACTCACCCCTCCACTTT. The complete variable domain, with remaining parts taken from reference TRBV14 and TRBJ1-6, reads EAGVTQFPSHSVIEKGQTVTLRCDPISGHDNLYWYRRVMGKEIKFLLHFVKESKQDESGMPNNRFLAERTGGTYSTLKVQPAELEDSGVYFCASSQGPHSPLHFGNGTRLTVT.

The V and J genes are TRBV7-9 and TRBJ2-7, with 14 bases identical to TRBD2. V shed 4 bases, J shed 3 bases, and the junction held 14 bases outside the gene matches. The CDR3 extends over 19 amino acids. Germline V gene lookup returns CDR1 SEHNR and CDR2 FQNEAQ (reference sequence). Here the CDR3 DNA reads TGTGCCAGCAGCTCAGGGACTAGCGGGAGTATGTTAAGAATCTACGAGCAGTACTTC. It is translated as CASSSGTSGSMLRIYEQYF.

The V gene is TRBV7-2, the J gene TRBJ1-5, with a tentative D call TRBD1 (6 bases). The ends were cut back, 1 base at V and 0 bases at J, with 13 bases in the middle. This CDR3 has 17 residues. CDR1 is SGHTA and CDR2 is FQGNSA in the germline V gene. CDR3 coding DNA: TGTGCCAGCAGCTTAGGGGGGACACTATATAGCAATCAGCCCCAGCATTTT. Its translation is CASSLGGTLYSNQPQHF.

V and J are TRBV3-1 (or the pseudogene TRBV3-2) and TRBJ1-5; 10 nucleotides line up with TRBD1. This CDR3 is 15 amino acids long. V was pared by 4 bases and J by 2 bases, with 2 bases of the junction left unmatched. Germline CDR1 reads LGHDT; CDR2 reads YNNKEL (reference sequence). Written as DNA, the CDR3 is TGTGCCAGCAGCCGCGGACAGGGGGGCAATCAGCCCCAGCATTTT. Protein: CASSRGQGGNQPQHF.